This entry concerns a single T cell receptor beta chain. The CDR3 is 12 amino acids. V gave up 6 bases and J gave up 8 bases, with 10 bases separating them. CDR1 and CDR2 (germline): MDHEN, SYDVKM. This record belongs to a study of technical replicates of blood from a few donors. Here immunoSEQ multiplex PCR was the method, and the copy in TCRdb shows in-frame clones only, minus some. The sample has 13,000 or so clones; roughly 95% are singletons. Sequences were obtained from PBMCs. The V and J genes are TRBV28 and TRBJ1-4; D is unresolved. The TCR comes from a human donor in good health. CDR3: CASRRSKEKLFF. The CDR3 region has the DNA TGTGCCAGCAGGCGGTCAAAGGAAAAACTGTTTTTT.